The 24 T cell receptor beta chains in this list originate from one sample, sequenced in a study of cytomegalovirus exposure and HLA in healthy donors. Amplification used 60 Vbeta primers and 13 Jbeta primers. Clones were read by immunoSEQ multiplex PCR, and TCRdb kept only the in-frame ones, dropping some. The repertoire holds about 120,000 clones, with approximately 81% as singletons. What was sequenced was PBMCs. The receptor set was obtained from a man aged 30 to 45 in good health and CMV-seropositive.

J is TRBJ1-1 and V is TRBV28; no definite D call. V lost 2 bases, J lost 5 bases, and 9 bases lay in between. CDR3 length: 13 residues. Germline assignment: CDR1 MDHEN and CDR2 SYDVKM. CDR3 in amino acids: CASSLRGMTEAFF. In nucleotides, the CDR3 is TGTGCCAGCAGTTTAAGAGGGATGACTGAAGCTTTCTTT.

This clone has only one observation. V usage is TRBV4-2 and J usage is TRBJ1-1; no clear D gene. CDR1 is LGHNA, CDR2 YNFKEQ, per germline. This CDR3 contains 14 residues. The V end was cut by 3 bases, the J end by 3 bases, with 11 bases between. The CDR3 DNA reads as TGTGCCAGCAGCCAGGTTTTGGGCCACACTGAAGCTTTCTTT. Protein product: CASSQVLGHTEAFF.

The rearrangement joins TRBV29-1 to TRBJ1-1; D is ambiguous. The CDR3 is 12 residues long. Germline values: CDR1 SQVTM, CDR2 ANQGSEA. Deletions cut 0 bases from V and 8 bases from J, with 10 bases between. The CDR3: CSVEDLSFEAFF. The CDR3, as DNA: TGCAGCGTTGAAGATCTGTCGTTCGAAGCTTTCTTT. The full variable domain, its missing parts supplied by reference TRBV29-1 and TRBJ1-1, is SAVISQKPSRDICQRGTSLTIQCQVDSQVTMMFWYRQQPGQSLTLIATANQGSEATYESGFVIDKFPISRPNLTFSTLTVSNMSPEDSSIYLCSVEDLSFEAFFGQGTRLTVV.

This chain uses TRBV10-2 with TRBJ1-4; weak D call: TRBD1 (5 bases). The germline V and J ends were trimmed by 4 bases and 3 bases, with 9 bases remaining between them. This CDR3 is 14 amino acids long. Germline CDR1 WSHSY, CDR2 SAAADI. CDR3 sequence: CASSGGAANEKLFF. CDR3 coding DNA: TGCGCCAGCAGTGGCGGGGCAGCTAATGAAAAACTGTTTTTT.

On this clone itself: The junction departs from the called germline gene at one end, perhaps through a read error. CDR3 sequence reads: CASSSLVASYNEQFF. CDR3 bases: TGTGCTAGCAGCTCCCTGGTAGCATCCTACAATGAGCAGTTCTTC. This sequence joins TRBV7-7 and TRBJ2-1; unclear D gene. Germline values: CDR1 SSHAT, CDR2 FNYEAQ (reference sequence). The CDR3 has 15 amino acids.

This clone was found once. This rearrangement joins TRBV15 to TRBJ1-2, with D perhaps TRBD1 (6 bases). Per germline, CDR1 LNHNV and CDR2 YYDKDF (reference sequence). The CDR3 is 15 amino acids. Trimming took off 0 bases at V and 2 bases at J, with 10 bases between the two ends. CDR3 DNA: TGTGCCACCAGCAGAGACCTAACAGGGAACTATGGCTACACCTTC. This encodes CATSRDLTGNYGYTF.

V is TRBV5-4 and J is TRBJ1-5, with D maybe TRBD1 (6 bases). Germline V CDR1 and CDR2: SGHNT, YYREEE (reference sequence). V shed 0 bases and J shed 1 base, with 8 bases lying between them. The CDR3 totals 15 residues. CDR3 sequence: CASSLDRASNQPQHF. CDR3 in DNA: TGTGCCAGCAGCTTGGACAGGGCGAGCAATCAGCCCCAGCATTTT.

The chain carries TRBV7-6 and TRBJ1-1; no definite D call. The germline V gene has CDR1 SGHVS and CDR2 FNYEAQ. V lost 5 bases, J lost 1 base, and 14 bases lay in between. This CDR3 spans 15 amino acids. The CDR3 is CASSTRSLGNTEAFF. Written as DNA, the CDR3 is TGTGCCAGCAGCACCCGGTCCCTAGGGAACACTGAAGCTTTCTTT.

The chain links TRBV27 to TRBJ2-1, with D maybe TRBD2 (5 bases). Germline V gives CDR1 MNHEY, CDR2 SMNVEV (reference sequence). The CDR3 is 17 amino acids. V lost 2 bases and J lost 0, with 14 bases in between. This CDR3 reads CASSLIVLGGSYNEQFF. The CDR3 coding sequence is TGTGCCAGCAGTTTAATTGTTCTAGGAGGCTCCTACAATGAGCAGTTCTTC.

The rearrangement uses TRBV11-3 and TRBJ1-2; D call uncertain. Trimming removed 0 bases from V and 8 bases from J, with 10 bases in between. Germline V gene sequence: CDR1 SGHNT, CDR2 YENEEA. This CDR3 contains 13 residues. This CDR3 is CASSLDNSLGYTF. The DNA for the CDR3 is TGTGCCAGCAGCTTAGATAACAGTCTCGGCTACACCTTC.

A remark on this clone: The junction does not match germline at one end; this may be a read error. The gene calls are TRBV18 and TRBJ1-2, with no clear D. Germline V lookup: CDR1 KGHSH, CDR2 LQKENI. This CDR3 spans 15 amino acids. CDR3 amino acids: CASSPLSQTIYGYTF. The CDR3, as DNA: TGTGCCAGCTCACCTCTGAGCCAGACAATCTATGGCTACACTTTC.

V and J are TRBV5-6 and TRBJ1-2; TRBD1 aligns across 7 bases. CDR3 length: 15 residues. The germline gives CDR1 SGHDT, CDR2 YYEEEE. V trimming: 0 bases; J trimming: 6 bases; junction bases outside the gene matches: 8. Here the CDR3 DNA reads TGTGCCAGCAGCTTGGAGCTGAGACAGGGTGATGGCTACACCTTC. The encoded protein is CASSLELRQGDGYTF.

This chain links TRBV5-5 with TRBJ1-1; D remains ambiguous. The length of the CDR3 is 11 residues. The V and J ends lost 3 bases and 10 bases respectively, with 10 bases between them. Germline V gives CDR1 SGHKS, CDR2 YYEKEE (reference sequence). The CDR3 DNA reads TGTGCCAGCAGCTACCAGAGCGGAGCTTTCTTT. Residues: CASSYQSGAFF.

J is TRBJ1-2 and V is TRBV10-3; the D gene is possibly TRBD1 (5 bases). CDR3 length: 13 amino acids. V was pared by 5 bases and J by 6 bases, with 13 bases between. Germline values: CDR1 ENHRY, CDR2 SYGVKD. CDR3 coding DNA: TGTGCCATCAGTCCAGGGCCCCCGGATGGCTACACCTTC. Translation: CAISPGPPDGYTF.

The chain employs TRBV5-4 and TRBJ2-7, with unresolved D. The germline gives CDR1 SGHNT, CDR2 YYREEE (reference sequence). V lost 0 bases and J 2 bases, leaving 9 bases between the germline ends. The CDR3 is made up of 14 amino acids. The chain's CDR3 is CASSLERSPYEQYF. DNA for the CDR3: TGTGCCAGCAGCTTGGAACGGAGCCCCTACGAGCAGTACTTC.

The rearrangement uses TRBV18 and TRBJ1-1, with 8 bases that match TRBD1. Germline V gene lookup returns CDR1 KGHSH and CDR2 LQKENI. V was clipped by 0 bases and J by 5 bases; unmatched bases: 14. This CDR3 comprises 18 residues. CDR3 region: CASSPPGLRGRSGTEAFF. CDR3 DNA sequence: TGTGCCAGCTCACCACCGGGGCTCAGGGGGCGATCGGGGACTGAAGCTTTCTTT.

As concerns this clone: Mismatch with germline at one junction end may stem from a read error. This chain connects TRBV11-3 to TRBJ1-3, with a weak D call TRBD1 (6 bases). Germline V gene sequence: CDR1 SGHNT, CDR2 YENEEA. CDR3 length: 15 residues. The CDR3 coding sequence is TGTGCCAGCAGCGCCTCTGACAGGACTGGAGACACCATATATTTT. This translates into CASSASDRTGDTIYF.

The V and J genes are TRBV19 and TRBJ1-1, with D possibly TRBD1 on 5 matching bases. The CDR3 length is 12 residues. V lost 8 bases and J 4 bases, leaving 11 bases between the germline ends. Germline V gene sequence: CDR1 LNHDA, CDR2 SQIVND (reference sequence). CDR3 nucleotide sequence: TGTGCCAGTGGCCGGGACTTCACTGAAGCTTTCTTT. Its protein is CASGRDFTEAFF.

This clone has just a few counts. The gene calls are TRBV11-3 and TRBJ2-1; 8 bases map to TRBD1. The junction had 6 bases not matched to a gene; V was cut back by 5 bases and J by 3 bases. Germline values: CDR1 SGHNT, CDR2 YENEEA. The CDR3 is 15 residues long. For the CDR3, the DNA is TGTGCCAGCAGCCCGTACAGGGGGGTCTACAATGAGCAGTTCTTC. This gives the protein CASSPYRGVYNEQFF.

V usage is TRBV7-2 and J usage is TRBJ2-7, with D possibly matching TRBD1 (6 bases). This CDR3 has 14 residues. V gave up 1 base and J gave up 1 base, with 8 bases separating them. Germline V gene sequence: CDR1 SGHTA, CDR2 FQGNSA. Written as DNA, the CDR3 is TGTGCCAGCAGCTTAGGAGGGACATCCTACGAGCAGTACTTC. Protein: CASSLGGTSYEQYF.

The rearrangement uses TRBV19 and TRBJ2-7, with 7 bases matching TRBD1. The CDR3 extends over 13 amino acids. The ends lost 1 base at V and 5 bases at J; junction bases unmatched: 2. Germline CDR1 and CDR2: LNHDA and SQIVND (reference sequence). CDR3 residues: CASSIADRNEQYF. In nucleotides, the CDR3 is TGTGCCAGTAGTATAGCGGACAGGAACGAGCAGTACTTC.

The chain links TRBV18 to TRBJ1-2; D perhaps matches TRBD1 (5 bases). The CDR3 length is 13 residues. The V end was cut by 6 bases, the J end by 6 bases, with 14 bases between. Germline CDR1 reads KGHSH; CDR2 reads LQKENI. The CDR3 here is CASSPSGGDGYTF. The CDR3 bases are TGTGCCAGCTCGCCCTCTGGGGGGGATGGCTACACCTTC.

The chain uses TRBV4-3 and TRBJ2-3; 7 bases agree with TRBD1. The V gene's germline CDR1 is LGHNA and CDR2 YSLEER. The CDR3 sequence is 17 residues long. The V gene end was trimmed by 2 bases and the J gene end by 4 bases; junction bases not matched to a gene: 12. The CDR3, as DNA: TGCGCCAGCAGCCAATGGAAGGGGACAGAGGATTCAGATACGCAGTATTTT. This encodes CASSQWKGTEDSDTQYF.

This rearrangement joins TRBV13 to TRBJ1-2, with D tentatively TRBD1 (6 bases). The CDR3 sequence is 13 residues long. Trimming stripped 4 bases from V and 7 bases from J, with 13 bases between. CDR1 and CDR2 (germline): PRHDT, FYEKMQ (reference sequence). The CDR3 bases are TGTGCCAGCAGCTCCAGGGGAGTGGGTGGCTACACCTTC. Residues: CASSSRGVGGYTF.